This T cell receptor beta chain comes out of a study of response to subunit inactivated influenza vaccine. The V end lost 2 bases, the J end lost 7 bases, and 30 bases lay between the germline ends. CDR1 is MNHEY, CDR2 SVGEGT, per germline. CDR3 length: 19 amino acids. Each CDR3 protein gets one entry after TCRdb re-called the RT-PCR reads with MiXCR. The sample lists about 540,000 distinct CDR3 sequences; approximately 22% were seen once. These data were also reused for a study on T cells expressing NK-cell markers. That paper states: 5'RACE template switching with UMIs produced the TCR beta cDNA. Eight donors were sequenced, seven testing HCMV-seropositive and one testing seronegative. Among several donors, these clonotypes also ranked first in the CD3+CD56-NKG2C+ fraction. The study left the HCMV specificity of expanded NKG2C+ T cell clones unresolved.

The TCR originated in a man aged 45-65 years who received an inactivated influenza vaccine. The source material was CD4+ T cells sorted from PBMCs, sampled approximately 13 days after vaccination. V is TRBV6-2 or TRBV6-3 and J is TRBJ2-7; no clear D gene. CDR3 region: CASSYERIIGFDALREQYF. Written as DNA, the CDR3 is TGTGCCAGCAGTTACGAAAGGATAATTGGGTTTGATGCCCTCCGGGAGCAGTACTTC.